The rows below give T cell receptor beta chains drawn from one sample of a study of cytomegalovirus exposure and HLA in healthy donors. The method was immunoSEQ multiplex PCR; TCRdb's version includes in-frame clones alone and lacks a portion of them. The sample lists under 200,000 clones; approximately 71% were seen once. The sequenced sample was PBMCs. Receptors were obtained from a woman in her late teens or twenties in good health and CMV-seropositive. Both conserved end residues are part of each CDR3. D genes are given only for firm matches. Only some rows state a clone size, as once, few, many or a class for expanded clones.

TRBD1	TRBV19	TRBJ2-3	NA	CASKAQGASTDTQYF	TGTGCCAGTAAGGCCCAGGGGGCGAGCACAGATACGCAGTATTTT
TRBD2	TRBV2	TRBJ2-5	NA	CASNTLPPGLAGDTQYF	TGTGCCAGCAACACACTACCTCCGGGACTAGCGGGGGATACCCAGTACTTC
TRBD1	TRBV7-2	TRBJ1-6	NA	CASSLLPGQVENSPLHF	TGTGCCAGCAGCTTATTGCCGGGACAGGTTGAAAATTCACCCCTCCACTTT
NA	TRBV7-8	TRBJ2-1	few	CASSLFLNEQFF	TGTGCCAGCAGCTTATTTCTCAATGAGCAGTTCTTC
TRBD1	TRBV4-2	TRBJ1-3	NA	CASSQSPGTGTREQGNTIYF	TGTGCCAGCAGCCAATCTCCCGGGACAGGGACGCGGGAGCAAGGAAACACCATATATTTT
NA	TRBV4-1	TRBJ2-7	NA	CASSQDLGTATYEQYF	TGCGCCAGCAGCCAAGATCTTGGAACAGCTACCTACGAGCAGTACTTC
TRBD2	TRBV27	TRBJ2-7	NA	CASSFRSLREGYEQYF	TGTGCCAGCAGTTTTCGTTCGTTGCGGGAGGGCTACGAGCAGTACTTC
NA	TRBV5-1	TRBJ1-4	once	CASSSTGLGLSTNEKLFF	TGCGCCAGCAGCTCAACAGGGTTGGGTCTGTCCACTAATGAAAAACTGTTTTTT
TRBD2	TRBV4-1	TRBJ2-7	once	CASSQDHTGGSYEQYF	TGCGCCAGCAGCCAAGATCATACGGGAGGCTCCTACGAGCAGTACTTC
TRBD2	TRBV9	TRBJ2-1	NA	CASSRSGGSYNEQFF	TGTGCCAGCAGCCGCTCGGGGGGTTCCTACAATGAGCAGTTCTTC
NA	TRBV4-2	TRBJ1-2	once	CASSQGLTSGYTF	TGTGCCAGCAGCCAAGGACTCACCAGTGGCTACACCTTC
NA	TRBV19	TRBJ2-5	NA	CASSASAEGLGRETQYF	TGTGCCAGTAGTGCCTCTGCCGAGGGTTTAGGTCGGGAGACCCAGTACTTC
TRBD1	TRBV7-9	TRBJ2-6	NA	CASSPRLDRRPGGANVLTF	TGTGCCAGCAGCCCCCGCTTGGACAGGCGGCCGGGGGGGGCCAACGTCCTGACTTTC
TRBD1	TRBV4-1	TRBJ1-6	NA	CASSQGTGTGNYSPLHF	TGCGCCAGCAGCCAAGGGACCGGGACAGGGAATTATTCACCCCTCCACTTT
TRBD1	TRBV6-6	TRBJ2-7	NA	CASKTGRVGQYF	TGTGCCAGTAAGACAGGGAGAGTAGGGCAGTACTTC
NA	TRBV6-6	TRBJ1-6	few	CASYPGSFPYNSPLHF	TGTGCCAGCTACCCGGGTTCGTTCCCCTATAATTCACCCCTCCACTTT
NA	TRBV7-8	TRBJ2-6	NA	CASSFDYYRASGANVLTF	TGTGCCAGCAGCTTCGATTATTACAGGGCGTCTGGGGCCAACGTCCTGACTTTC
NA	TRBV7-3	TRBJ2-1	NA	CASSSLRGTGEQFF	TGTGCCAGCAGCTCCCTCAGGGGGACTGGCGAGCAGTTCTTC
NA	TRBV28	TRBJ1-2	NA	CASSEAPGVYGYTF	TGTGCCAGCAGCGAAGCTCCAGGGGTCTATGGCTACACCTTC
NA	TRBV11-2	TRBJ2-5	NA	CASSPIRANQETQYF	TGTGCCAGCAGCCCGATAAGAGCGAACCAAGAGACCCAGTACTTC
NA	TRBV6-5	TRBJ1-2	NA	CASSYGTYYGYTF	TGTGCCAGCAGTTATGGGACATACTATGGCTACACCTTC
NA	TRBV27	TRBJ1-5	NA	CASSPSFNQPQHF	TGTGCCAGCAGTCCCTCCTTCAATCAGCCCCAGCATTTT
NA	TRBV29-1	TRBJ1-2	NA	CSVEDDSYGYTF	TGCAGTGTTGAAGATGACAGCTATGGCTACACCTTC